Below are 15 T cell receptor beta chains sequenced from a single sample in a study of cytomegalovirus exposure and HLA in healthy donors. The study ran its PCR with 60 Vbeta and 13 Jbeta primers. Sequenced by immunoSEQ multiplex PCR; TCRdb stores in-frame clones only, minus some. The table includes approximately 170,000 clones, roughly 80% detected once. Sequencing used PBMCs. The receptors come from a woman aged 18-29 years in good health and CMV-seronegative.

The chain uses TRBV28 and TRBJ2-2, with 11 nucleotides matching TRBD1. This CDR3 has 16 amino acids. CDR1 is MDHEN and CDR2 is SYDVKM in the germline V gene. The V and J ends lost 5 bases and 6 bases, in that order; junction bases with no gene match: 8. The CDR3 here is CASSPGTGGDAGELFF. DNA of the CDR3: TGTGCCAGCAGTCCCGGGACAGGGGGTGATGCCGGGGAGCTGTTTTTT.

The chain has TRBV7-9 and TRBJ2-7; the match to TRBD1 covers 7 bases. The germline V gene has CDR1 SEHNR and CDR2 FQNEAQ (reference sequence). The CDR3 contains 14 residues. V dropped 3 bases and J dropped 0; count of bases not matched to a gene: 2. CDR3 in DNA: TGTGCCAGCAGCTTCGGGGACAGCTCCTACGAGCAGTACTTC. Translation: CASSFGDSSYEQYF. Looking up the rest from reference TRBV7-9 and TRBJ2-7 gives the full variable domain: DTGVSQNPRHKITKRGQNVTFRCDPISEHNRLYWYRQTLGQGPEFLTYFQNEAQLEKSRLLSDRFSAERPKGSFSTLEIQRTEQGDSAMYLCASSFGDSSYEQYFGPGTRLTVT.

This rearrangement joins TRBV27 to TRBJ1-2, with 9 bases identical to TRBD1. Per germline, CDR1 MNHEY and CDR2 SMNVEV (reference sequence). J gave up 7 bases and V 6 bases, and 9 bases lay outside the gene matches. The CDR3 has 14 amino acids. CDR3 in amino acids: CASSPGQGSRGYTF. In DNA form, the CDR3 reads TGTGCCAGCAGCCCGGGACAGGGATCTCGTGGCTACACCTTC.

V usage is TRBV9 and J usage is TRBJ1-2; maybe TRBD1 (5 bases). V lost 0 bases to trimming and J lost 6 bases, with 21 bases between them. CDR3 length: 17 amino acids. Germline-derived CDR1 and CDR2 are SGDLS and YYNGEE. The CDR3 sequence: CASSVASSTEASNGYTF. The CDR3 nucleotides read TGTGCCAGCAGCGTAGCTTCCTCGACAGAGGCATCCAATGGCTACACCTTC.

The chain joins TRBV29-1 to TRBJ2-1, with 11 bases identical to TRBD2. The CDR3 runs to 16 residues. V lost 7 bases and J lost 3; bases outside the gene matches: 11. Germline V gives CDR1 SQVTM, CDR2 ANQGSEA. CDR3 loop: CSAILAGATIYNEQFF. DNA for the CDR3: TGCAGCGCTATACTAGCGGGGGCGACTATCTACAATGAGCAGTTCTTC.

The chain is built from TRBV5-1 and TRBJ1-1; a possible D gene is TRBD1 (5 bases). Trimming left V 2 bases short and J 0 bases short, with 14 bases between. This CDR3 contains 16 residues. Per the germline V gene, CDR1 is SGHRS and CDR2 is YFSETQ. CDR3 nucleotides: TGCGCCAGCAGCTTAACTCTGACAGTCCTGAACACTGAAGCTTTCTTT. Residues: CASSLTLTVLNTEAFF.

The V gene is TRBV28, the J gene TRBJ1-5; 7 bases are a match to TRBD1. Unmatched junction bases numbered 4, after V lost 4 bases and J lost 4 bases. CDR1 MDHEN and CDR2 SYDVKM come from the germline V gene. This CDR3 has 14 residues. In nucleotides, the CDR3 is TGTGCCAGCAGTTATGGCAGGGGGAATCAGCCCCAGCATTTT. The encoded protein is CASSYGRGNQPQHF.

This sequence joins TRBV7-3 and TRBJ2-2; D is perhaps TRBD1 (5 bases). V lost 5 bases to trimming and J lost 6 bases, with 16 bases between them. Germline V gene data show CDR1 as SGHTA and CDR2 as FQGTGA. This CDR3 is 15 amino acids long. The CDR3 is CASSPRQGLAGELFF. For the CDR3, the DNA is TGTGCCAGCAGCCCTCGGCAGGGCCTGGCCGGGGAGCTGTTTTTT.

This clone appeared once. One junction end disagrees with the germline gene, perhaps due to a read error. This chain connects TRBV6-1 to TRBJ1-6, with a possible D match to TRBD1 (5 bases). From germline, CDR1 is MNHNS and CDR2 SASEGT. The CDR3 is 16 amino acids. The CDR3 protein is CASSEGTGDMSSPLPF. DNA for the CDR3: TGTGCCAGCAGTGAAGGTACGGGGGATATGAGTTCACCCCTCCCCTTT.

The chain combines TRBV4-1 with TRBJ2-3; maybe TRBD2 (7 bases). V lost 0 bases and J 2 bases, leaving 15 bases between the germline ends. The CDR3 runs to 17 residues. The germline gives CDR1 MGHRA, CDR2 YSYEKL. CDR3 loop: CASSQDVGGGATDTQYF. CDR3 coding DNA: TGCGCCAGCAGCCAAGATGTAGGCGGGGGCGCCACAGATACGCAGTATTTT.

The chain recombines TRBV4-2 with TRBJ1-1, with 8 nucleotides matching TRBD1. Germline CDR1 and CDR2: LGHNA and YNFKEQ. V was clipped by 6 bases and J by 1 base; unmatched bases: 10. The CDR3 is 16 amino acids. The CDR3 DNA reads as TGTGCCAGCAGGCACCGACAGGGGAATGCGAACACTGAAGCTTTCTTT. Its protein product is CASRHRQGNANTEAFF.

This chain connects TRBV5-1 to TRBJ2-3; D may be TRBD2 (6 bases). This CDR3 has 16 amino acids. Deletions cut 1 base from V and 5 bases from J, with 17 bases between. From germline, CDR1 is SGHRS and CDR2 YFSETQ. The CDR3 DNA is TGCGCCAGCAGCTTGAACGCGGGGAGAGAGGGAGATACGCAGTATTTT. It yields the protein CASSLNAGREGDTQYF.

V is TRBV7-9 and J is TRBJ1-1; D is perhaps TRBD1 (6 bases). From germline, CDR1 is SEHNR and CDR2 FQNEAQ (reference sequence). The CDR3 extends over 19 amino acids. The CDR3 DNA reads TGTTCCACAGCTTACGTAGAGGGGGTGACAACCAACCCTAACACTGAAGCTTTCTTT. It yields the protein CSTAYVEGVTTNPNTEAFF.

This clone is a singleton in its sample. This chain's CDR3 is CAWSGGRDTDTQYF. CDR3 in DNA: TGTGCCTGGAGTGGCGGGAGGGACACAGATACGCAGTATTTT. This sequence joins TRBV30 and TRBJ2-3, with 9 bases that match TRBD2. The CDR3 has 14 residues. V lost 1 base to trimming and J lost 2 bases; unmatched junction nucleotides: 1. CDR1 and CDR2 from the germline V gene are GTSNPN and SVGIG (reference sequence). Based on the CDR3 plus reference TRBV30 and TRBJ2-3, the full variable domain is SQTIHQWPATLVQPVGSPLSLECTVEGTSNPNLYWYRQAAGRGLQLLFYSVGIGQISSEVPQNLSASRPQDRQFILSSKKLLLSDSGFYLCAWSGGRDTDTQYFGPGTRLTVL.

This clone has a handful of counts. Written as DNA, the CDR3 is TGCAGCGTTGAATTACTAGCGAACGAGCAGTACTTC. It codes for CSVELLANEQYF. The V gene is TRBV29-1, the J gene TRBJ2-7; TRBD2 matches at 7 bases. Germline V gives CDR1 SQVTM, CDR2 ANQGSEA. The V and J ends lost 2 bases and 5 bases, in that order; junction bases with no gene match: 3. The CDR3 has 12 amino acids.